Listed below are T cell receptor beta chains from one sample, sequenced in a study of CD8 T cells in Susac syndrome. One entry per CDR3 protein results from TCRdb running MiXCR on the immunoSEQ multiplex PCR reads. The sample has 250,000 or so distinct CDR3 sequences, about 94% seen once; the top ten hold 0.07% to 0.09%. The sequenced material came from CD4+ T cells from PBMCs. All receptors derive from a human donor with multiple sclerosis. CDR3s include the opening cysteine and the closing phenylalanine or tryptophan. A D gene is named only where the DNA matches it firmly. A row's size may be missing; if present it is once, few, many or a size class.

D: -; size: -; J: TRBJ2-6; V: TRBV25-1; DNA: TGTGCCAGCAGCGGAATGGAGGGGGTTGGGGCCAACGTCCTGACTTTC; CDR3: CASSGMEGVGANVLTF
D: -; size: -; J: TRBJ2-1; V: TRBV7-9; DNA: TGTGCCAGCAGCTTAGCGGGGTCACCCTACAATGAGCAGTTCTTC; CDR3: CASSLAGSPYNEQFF
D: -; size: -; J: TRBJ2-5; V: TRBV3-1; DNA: TGTGCCAGCAGCCAAGATTCTCAGGGGCTACAAGAGACCCAGTACTTC; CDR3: CASSQDSQGLQETQYF
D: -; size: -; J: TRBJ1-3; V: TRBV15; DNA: TGTGCCAGCCAGGGGTCCGGAAACACCATATATTTT; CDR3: CASQGSGNTIYF
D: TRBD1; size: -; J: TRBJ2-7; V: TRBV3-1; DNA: TGTGCCAGCAGCCAAGTTGACAGGGGGATTCACTTC; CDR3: CASSQVDRGIHF
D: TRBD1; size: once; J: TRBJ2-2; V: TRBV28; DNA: TGTGCCAGCACTCCCCTGGGGACAGGGGGACCCGGGGAGCTGTTTTTT; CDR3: CASTPLGTGGPGELFF
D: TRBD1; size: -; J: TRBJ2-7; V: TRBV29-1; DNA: TGCAGCGTTACCGGGACAGGGGGATCCTACGAGCAGTACTTC; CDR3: CSVTGTGGSYEQYF
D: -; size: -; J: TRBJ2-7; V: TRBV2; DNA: TGTGCCAGCACTCCGGTGGGAATCACCTACGAGCAGTACTTC; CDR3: CASTPVGITYEQYF
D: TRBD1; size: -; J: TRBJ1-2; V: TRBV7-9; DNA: TGTGCCAGCAGCTTAGCGAACCCGGGACAGGGCTATGGCTACACCTTC; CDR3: CASSLANPGQGYGYTF
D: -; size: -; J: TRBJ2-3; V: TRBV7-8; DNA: TGTGCCAGCAGCTTAGGACTCTCCGCAGATACGCAGTATTTT; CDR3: CASSLGLSADTQYF
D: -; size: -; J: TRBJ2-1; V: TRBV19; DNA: TGTGCCAGTAGTGGGACCCTCAATGAGCAGTTCTTC; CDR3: CASSGTLNEQFF
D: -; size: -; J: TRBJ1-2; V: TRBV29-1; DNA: TGCAGCGTTGTTGGATCTTTGCCCGGCTACACCTTC; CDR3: CSVVGSLPGYTF
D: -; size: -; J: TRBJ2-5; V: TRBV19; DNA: TGTGCCAGTAGCCGTCGGGACCCGGGAGAGACCCAGTACTTC; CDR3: CASSRRDPGETQYF
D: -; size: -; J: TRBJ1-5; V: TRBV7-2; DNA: TGTGCCAGCAGCCCAGGGGCCACCAATCAGCCCCAGCATTTT; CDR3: CASSPGATNQPQHF
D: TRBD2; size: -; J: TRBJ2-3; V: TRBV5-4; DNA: TGTGCCAGCAGCTGGGCCCCGGGACTAGCGGGGGGAACCACCACAGATACGCAGTATTTT; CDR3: CASSWAPGLAGGTTTDTQYF
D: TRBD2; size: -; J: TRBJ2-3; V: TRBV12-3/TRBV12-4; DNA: TGTGCCAGCAGCTTCACCGGGACTAGCGGGCGAACTAGCACAGATACGCAGTATTTT; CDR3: CASSFTGTSGRTSTDTQYF
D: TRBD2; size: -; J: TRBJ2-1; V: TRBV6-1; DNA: TGTGCCAGCAGTCAATTGGGCGGGAGGACCACCTACAATGAGCAGTTCTTC; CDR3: CASSQLGGRTTYNEQFF
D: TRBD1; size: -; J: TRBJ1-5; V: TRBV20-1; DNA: TGCAGTGCTAGAGCAAACCGGGACAGGGGGTTTCGCAATCAGCCCCAGCATTTT; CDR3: CSARANRDRGFRNQPQHF
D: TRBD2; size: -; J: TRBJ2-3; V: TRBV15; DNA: TGTGCCACCAGCAGAGAGCTACTAGCGGGGGCAGGGGATACGCAGTATTTT; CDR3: CATSRELLAGAGDTQYF
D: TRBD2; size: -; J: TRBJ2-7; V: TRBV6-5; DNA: TGTGCCAGCAGTCCCTCTCGGGGGGGGCCCTACGAGCAGTACTTC; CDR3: CASSPSRGGPYEQYF
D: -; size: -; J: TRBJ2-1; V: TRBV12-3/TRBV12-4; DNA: TGTGCCAGCAGCACCGGGACCGGGGAGCAGTTCTTC; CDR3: CASSTGTGEQFF
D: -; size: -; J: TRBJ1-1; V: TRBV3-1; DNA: TGTGCCAGCAGCCAAAAACGTACGGAGAACACTGAAGCTTTCTTT; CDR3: CASSQKRTENTEAFF
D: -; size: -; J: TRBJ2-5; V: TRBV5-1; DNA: TGCGCCAGCAGCTTGGAGGTGTCTTTTCAAGAGACCCAGTACTTC; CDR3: CASSLEVSFQETQYF
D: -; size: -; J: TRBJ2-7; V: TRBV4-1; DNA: TGCGCCAGCAGCCTTTCTGGGGGTCGGCTAGCGAAGAGCTCCTACGAGCAGTACTTC; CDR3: CASSLSGGRLAKSSYEQYF
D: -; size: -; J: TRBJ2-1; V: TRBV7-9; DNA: TGTGCCAGCAGCTTAAGCTACAATGAGCAGTTCTTC; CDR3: CASSLSYNEQFF
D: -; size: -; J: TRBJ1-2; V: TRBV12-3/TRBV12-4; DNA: TGTGCCAGCAGTGCCCCAGGGGCAAGCTATGGCTACACCTTC; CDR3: CASSAPGASYGYTF
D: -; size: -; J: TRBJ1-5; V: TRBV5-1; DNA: TGCGCCAGCAGCCCGGGGACGGGGAGAAATAGCAATCAGCCCCAGCATTTT; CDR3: CASSPGTGRNSNQPQHF
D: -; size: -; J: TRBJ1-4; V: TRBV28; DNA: TGTGCCAGCCACCCTTGGGAGACCAGACCCAGTGAAAAACTGTTTTTT; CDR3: CASHPWETRPSEKLFF
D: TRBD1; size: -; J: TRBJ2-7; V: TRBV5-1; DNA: TGCGCCAGCAGCGTCCACAGGGGGGATCTAGCCGAGCAGTACTTC; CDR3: CASSVHRGDLAEQYF
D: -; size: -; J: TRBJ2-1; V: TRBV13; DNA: TGTGCCAGCGCCTCACGACAGGGACTACTCAATGAGCAGTTCTTC; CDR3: CASASRQGLLNEQFF
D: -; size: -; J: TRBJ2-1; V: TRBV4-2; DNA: TGTGCCAGCAGCCAAGAGCCTGGCGCCTCGGGCTCCTACAATGAGCAGTTCTTC; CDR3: CASSQEPGASGSYNEQFF
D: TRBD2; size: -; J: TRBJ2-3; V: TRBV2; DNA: TGTGCCAGCAGTCCTATGATTATACTAGCGAGAACCCAAGATACGCAGTATTTT; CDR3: CASSPMIILARTQDTQYF
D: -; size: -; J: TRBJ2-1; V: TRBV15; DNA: TGTGCCACCAGCAGAGATAGGGACTTCCTCAATGAGCAGTTCTTC; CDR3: CATSRDRDFLNEQFF
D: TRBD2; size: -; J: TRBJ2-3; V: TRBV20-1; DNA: TGCAGTGCTAGAGGACTAGCGGGAGCAGATACGCAGTATTTT; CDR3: CSARGLAGADTQYF
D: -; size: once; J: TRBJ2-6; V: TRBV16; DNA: TGTGCCAGCAGCCAAGGCGTCGGGGCCAACGTCCTGACTTTC; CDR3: CASSQGVGANVLTF
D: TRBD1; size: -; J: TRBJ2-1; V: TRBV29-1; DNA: TGCAGCGTTGCTGGGACAGGGGACAATGAGCAGTTCTTC; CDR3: CSVAGTGDNEQFF
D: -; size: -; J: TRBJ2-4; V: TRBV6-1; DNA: TGTGCCAGCAGCGCGGGGCAGAGAGCCAAAAACATTCAGTACTTC; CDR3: CASSAGQRAKNIQYF
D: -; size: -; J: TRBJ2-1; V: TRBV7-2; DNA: TGTGCCAGCGGACTACCGTCCAATGAGCAGTTCTTC; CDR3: CASGLPSNEQFF
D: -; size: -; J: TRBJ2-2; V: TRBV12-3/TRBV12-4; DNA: TGTGCCAGCAGTTCCGCTAGCATTGAAGGCACCGGGGAGCTGTTTTTT; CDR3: CASSSASIEGTGELFF
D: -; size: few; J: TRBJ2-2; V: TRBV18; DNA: TGTGCCAGCTCACCTTCTGGGGACACCGGGGAGCTGTTTTTT; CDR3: CASSPSGDTGELFF
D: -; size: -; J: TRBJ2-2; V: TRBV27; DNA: TGTGCCAGCAGTTTATCTTTCGCCACCCGAGAGGCCGGGGAGCTGTTTTTT; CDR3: CASSLSFATREAGELFF
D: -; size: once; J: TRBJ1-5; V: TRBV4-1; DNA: TGCGCCAGCAGCCAGCACAGGGAGCAGCCCCAGCATTTT; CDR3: CASSQHREQPQHF
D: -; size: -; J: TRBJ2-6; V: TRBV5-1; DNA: TGCGCCAGCAGCCAACAGGGAGCTGGGGCCAACGTCCTGACTTTC; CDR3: CASSQQGAGANVLTF
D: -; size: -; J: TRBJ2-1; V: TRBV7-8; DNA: TGTGCCAGCAGCTTAGAAGGGGCCGGGGACAATGAGCAGTTCTTC; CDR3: CASSLEGAGDNEQFF
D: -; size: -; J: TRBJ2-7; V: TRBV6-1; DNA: TGTGCCAGCAGAGACTACGAGCAGTACTTC; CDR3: CASRDYEQYF
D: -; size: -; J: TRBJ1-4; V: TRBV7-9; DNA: TGTGCCAGCACCCGGACGGGAGGAGAAAAACTGTTTTTT; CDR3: CASTRTGGEKLFF
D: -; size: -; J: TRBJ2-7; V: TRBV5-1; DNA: TGCGCCAGCAGCCCACAGGGTAATCGCCGATCCTACGAGCAGTACTTC; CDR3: CASSPQGNRRSYEQYF
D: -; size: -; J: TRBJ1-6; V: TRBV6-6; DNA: TGTGCCAGCAGTTACCTAGGGAGGAATTCACCCCTCCACTTT; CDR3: CASSYLGRNSPLHF
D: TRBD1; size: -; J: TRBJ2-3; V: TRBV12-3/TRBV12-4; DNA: TGTGCCAGCAGTGCGACAGGGCGAGATACGCAGTATTTT; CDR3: CASSATGRDTQYF
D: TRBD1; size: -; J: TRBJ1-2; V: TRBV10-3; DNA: TGTGCCAGCACTCGGACAGGGGACCATGGCTACACCTTC; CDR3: CASTRTGDHGYTF
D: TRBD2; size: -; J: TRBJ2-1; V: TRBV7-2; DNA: TGTGCCAGCGTGGGGGCGGGAGGATCCTACAATGAGCAGTTCTTC; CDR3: CASVGAGGSYNEQFF
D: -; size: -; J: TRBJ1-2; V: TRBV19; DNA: TGTGCCAGTAGTATAAGGCACGAGGACAGCCCCTATGGCTACACCTTC; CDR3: CASSIRHEDSPYGYTF
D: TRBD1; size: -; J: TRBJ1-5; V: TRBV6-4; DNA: TGTGCCAGCAGTGGTCCTCCGGGACAGGGGGAACAGCCCCAGCATTTT; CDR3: CASSGPPGQGEQPQHF